The source of this T cell receptor (beta chain) is a study of blood T cell repertoires in COVID-19. The CDR3 is made up of 17 amino acids. Trimming at V came to 2 bases and at J to 4 bases, leaving 12 bases not matched to a gene. Germline-derived CDR1 and CDR2 are SGHAT and FQNNGV. Generated by immunoSEQ multiplex PCR, the TCRdb table keeps only in-frame clones and is missing some. This sample has 150,000 to 200,000 clones, with about 92% found just once. The sequenced material came from peripheral blood. The chain combines TRBV11-2 with TRBJ2-3, with TRBD1 matching over 7 bases. The source is a woman aged 60 to 75 with COVID-19, enrolled during active disease. CDR3 bases: TGTGCCAGCAGCTTAACCCTTTCACAGGGGTGGGCAGATACGCAGTATTTT. Encoded protein: CASSLTLSQGWADTQYF. The variable domain in full, with the rest retrieved from reference TRBV11-2 and TRBJ2-3, is EAGVAQSPRYKIIEKRQSVAFWCNPISGHATLYWYQQILGQGPKLLIQFQNNGVVDDSQLPKDRFSAERLKGVDSTLKIQPAKLEDSAVYLCASSLTLSQGWADTQYFGPGTRLTVL.